This entry is about one T cell receptor (beta chain). Its antigen is undetermined. This specimen comes from a study of T cell responses to AZD1222 COVID-19 vaccine. Study-wide findings and caveats: Recipients of AZD1222 seropositive at baseline numbered only five or six.

The repertoire was sequenced with immunoSEQ multiplex PCR; TCRdb's copy has only in-frame clones and lacks some. This repertoire shows around 79,000 clones, 70% to 90% found once; its top ten account for approximately 1.5%. V lost 5 bases and J lost 0, with 11 bases in between. Germline V gene lookup returns CDR1 LGHDT and CDR2 YNNKEL (reference sequence). This CDR3 contains 15 residues. The specimen comprised peripheral blood, sampled on day 0 of AZD1222 vaccination. V gene TRBV3-1 (or the pseudogene TRBV3-2) combines with J gene TRBJ1-3; tentative D call: TRBD1 (5 bases). The receptor's source is an adult in good health. In nucleotides, the CDR3 is TGTGCCAGCAGCGTTGACAGTCTCTCTGGAAACACCATATATTTT. Its protein product is CASSVDSLSGNTIYF.